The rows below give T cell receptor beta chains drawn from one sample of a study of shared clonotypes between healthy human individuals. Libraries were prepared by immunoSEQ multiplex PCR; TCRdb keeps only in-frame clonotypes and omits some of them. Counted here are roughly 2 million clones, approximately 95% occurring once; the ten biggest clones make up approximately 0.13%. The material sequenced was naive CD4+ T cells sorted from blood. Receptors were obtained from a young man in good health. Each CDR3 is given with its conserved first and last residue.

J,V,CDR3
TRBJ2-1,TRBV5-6,CASLPLGGGNNEQFF
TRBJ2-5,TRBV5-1,CASSFQGFGMETQYF
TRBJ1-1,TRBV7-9,CASSFLPMNTEAFF
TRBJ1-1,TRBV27,CASSLVRTGGEAFF
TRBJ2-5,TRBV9,CASSVGLAGGTQETQYF
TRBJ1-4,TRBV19,CASSISRSREKLFF
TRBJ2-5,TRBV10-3,CAISELSDGGTQYF
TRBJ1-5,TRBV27,CASSPGSGYSNQPQHF
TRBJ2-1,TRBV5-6,CASSLVVTSGYNEQFF
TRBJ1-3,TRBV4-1,CATSPEGSGNTIYF
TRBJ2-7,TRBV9,CASSGWDRSYEQYF
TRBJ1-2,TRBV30,CAWNHGQGGYTF
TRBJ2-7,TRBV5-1,CASNRGAEYEQYF
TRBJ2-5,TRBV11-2,CASSWPFGQVPGIQETQYF
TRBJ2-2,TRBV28,CASSFIVTGELFF
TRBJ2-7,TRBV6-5,CASSYRDSGAYEQYF
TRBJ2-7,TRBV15,CATSRDSLGYEQYF
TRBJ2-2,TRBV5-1,CASSPRQGNTGELFF
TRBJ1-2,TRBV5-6,CASSSPGVHGYTF
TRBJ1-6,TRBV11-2,CASSLAQGQTGSPLHF
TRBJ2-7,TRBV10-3,CAISVSGAYEQYF
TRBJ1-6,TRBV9,CASSSTRAGGNSPLHF